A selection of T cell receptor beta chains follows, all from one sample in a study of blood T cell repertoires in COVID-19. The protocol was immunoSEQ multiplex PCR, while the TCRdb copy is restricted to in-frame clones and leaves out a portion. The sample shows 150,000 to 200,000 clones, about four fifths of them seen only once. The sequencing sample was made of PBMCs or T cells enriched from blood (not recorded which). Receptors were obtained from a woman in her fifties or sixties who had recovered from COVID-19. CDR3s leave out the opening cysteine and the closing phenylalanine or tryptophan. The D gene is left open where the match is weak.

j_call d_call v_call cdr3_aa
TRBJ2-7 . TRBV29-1 SVGTALYEQY
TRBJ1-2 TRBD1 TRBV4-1 ASSQGQGANYGYT
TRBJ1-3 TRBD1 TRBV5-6 ASSLSGTGLSGNTIY
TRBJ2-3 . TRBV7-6 ASSPAWAKSTDTQY
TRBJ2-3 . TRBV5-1 ASSLVGDTQY
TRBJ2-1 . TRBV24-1 ATSAEGPEQF
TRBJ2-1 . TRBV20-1 SASYPSLDEQF
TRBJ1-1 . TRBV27 ASRVQGTPEAF
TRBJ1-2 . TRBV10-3 AISVSPRYGYT
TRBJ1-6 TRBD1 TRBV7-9 ASSRGQPYNSPLH
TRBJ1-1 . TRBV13 ASTQGVLETEAF
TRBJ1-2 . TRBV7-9 ASRKPNNYGYT
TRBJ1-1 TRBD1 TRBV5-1 ASSFGQGNTEAF
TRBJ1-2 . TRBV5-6 ASSGQDSPNYGYT
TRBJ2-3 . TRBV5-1 ASSFAGGRIDTQY
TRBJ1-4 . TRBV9 ASSREANSVFEKLF
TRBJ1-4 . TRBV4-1 ASRRATNEKLF
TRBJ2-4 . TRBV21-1 ASTNRTGLAKNIQY
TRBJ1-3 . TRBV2 ASSDRGGGNTIY
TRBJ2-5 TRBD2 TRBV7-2 ASSTSGTSGGPQETQY
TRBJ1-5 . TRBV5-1 ASSLLGDSNQPQH
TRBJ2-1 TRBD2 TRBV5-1 ASSLALAGLYNEQF
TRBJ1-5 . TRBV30 AWSLASNQPQH
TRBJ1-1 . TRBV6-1 ASSEQGETEAF
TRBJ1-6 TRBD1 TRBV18 ASSPRDSYNSPLH
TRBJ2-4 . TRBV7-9 ASSPNEAKNIQY
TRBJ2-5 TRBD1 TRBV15 ATSKQGNQETQY
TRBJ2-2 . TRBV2 ASSASLSGELF
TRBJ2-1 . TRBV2 ASRGQRATNEQF
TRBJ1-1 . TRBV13 ASSSGGKATEAF
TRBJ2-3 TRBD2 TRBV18 ASSPPGGKDTQY
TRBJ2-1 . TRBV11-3 ASSLVRGGEQF
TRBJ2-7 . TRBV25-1 ASSDGPHYEQY
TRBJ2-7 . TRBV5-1 ASSPDTEQY
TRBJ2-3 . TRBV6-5 ASSARGDTQY
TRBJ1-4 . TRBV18 ASSLQGSGDEKLF
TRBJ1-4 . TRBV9 ASSAPGEGDEKLF
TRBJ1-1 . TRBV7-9 ASSHLLVVNTEAF